The 2 T cell receptor beta chains reported below all come from one sample, sequenced in a study of blood T cell repertoires in COVID-19. Here immunoSEQ multiplex PCR was the method, and the copy in TCRdb shows in-frame clones only, minus some. The sample consists of 150,000 to 200,000 clones, 70% to 90% of them appearing once. Specimen: PBMCs or T cells enriched from blood (not recorded which). Receptors were obtained from a man aged 35-49 years who had recovered from COVID-19.

The chain combines TRBV10-3 with TRBJ1-5; tentative D call: TRBD1 (5 bases). This CDR3 comprises 15 residues. Germline V lookup: CDR1 ENHRY, CDR2 SYGVKD. Trimming pared 2 bases from V and 4 bases from J, leaving 12 bases between. CDR3 nucleotides: TGTGCCATCAGTGAGGGGGCGATGAGAAATCAGCCCCAGCATTTT. This translates into CAISEGAMRNQPQHF.

This clone was seen more than once but under ten times. The gene calls are TRBV30 and TRBJ2-7; 9 bases are a match to TRBD1. CDR1 and CDR2 from the germline V gene are GTSNPN and SVGIG (reference sequence). This CDR3 contains 15 residues. V was clipped by 3 bases and J by 2 bases; unmatched bases: 8. DNA of the CDR3: TGTGCCTGGAGGATCGGGACAGGGCGCGCCTACGAGCAGTACTTC. It is translated as CAWRIGTGRAYEQYF.